This T cell receptor (beta chain) stems from a study of T cells after yellow fever vaccination. Generation of TCR cDNA used 5'RACE template switching (which added a universal primer site and UMIs). From the 5' RACE reads, TCRdb called clonotypes with MiXCR, one entry per CDR3 protein. The sample consists of 40,000 to 55,000 distinct CDR3 sequences, around 7% of them appearing once. Findings and limits, study-wide: Post-booster repertoires again held most primary-vaccination clones (96% CD4, 80% to 90% CD8).

This clonotype was counted ten times or more. Germline CDR1 reads MNHEY; CDR2 reads SVGAGI. Between the trimmed V and J ends, which lost 3 bases and 3 bases, there was a span of 14 bases. This CDR3 region has 15 residues. The source was CD8+ T cells not binding an NS4B(214-222) dextramer, sorted from PBMCs, collected roughly seven weeks after the first yellow fever vaccination. This TCR derives from a man aged 18-30 years who received the YFV17D yellow fever vaccine. The chain carries TRBV6-5 and TRBJ2-5; weak D call: TRBD2 (6 bases). The CDR3 spells CASSYLGLTEETQYF. For the CDR3, the DNA is TGTGCCAGCAGTTATTTGGGACTGACTGAAGAGACCCAGTACTTC.